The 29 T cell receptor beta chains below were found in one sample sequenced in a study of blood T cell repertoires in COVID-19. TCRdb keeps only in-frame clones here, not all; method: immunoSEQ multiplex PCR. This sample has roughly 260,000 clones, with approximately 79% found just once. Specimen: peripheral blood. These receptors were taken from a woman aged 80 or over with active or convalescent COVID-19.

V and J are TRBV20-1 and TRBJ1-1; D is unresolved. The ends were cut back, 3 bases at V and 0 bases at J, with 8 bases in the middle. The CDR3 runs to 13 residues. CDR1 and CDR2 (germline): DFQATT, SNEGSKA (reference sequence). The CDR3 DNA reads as TGCAGTGCTAGTCCCTATATGAACACTGAAGCTTTCTTT. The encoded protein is CSASPYMNTEAFF.

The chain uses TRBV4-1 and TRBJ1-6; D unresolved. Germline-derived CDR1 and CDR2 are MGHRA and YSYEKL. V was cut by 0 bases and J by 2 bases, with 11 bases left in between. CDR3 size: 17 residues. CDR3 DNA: TGCGCCAGCAGCCAAGATGCGGGGTTGGCCTATAATTCACCCCTCCACTTT. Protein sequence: CASSQDAGLAYNSPLHF.

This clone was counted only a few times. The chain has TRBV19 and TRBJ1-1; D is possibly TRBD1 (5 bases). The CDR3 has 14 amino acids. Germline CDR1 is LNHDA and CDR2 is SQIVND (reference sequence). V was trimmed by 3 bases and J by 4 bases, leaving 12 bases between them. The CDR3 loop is CASSMHPRGTEAFF. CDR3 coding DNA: TGTGCCAGTAGTATGCACCCAAGGGGCACTGAAGCTTTCTTT. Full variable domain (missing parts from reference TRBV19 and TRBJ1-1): DGGITQSPKYLFRKEGQNVTLSCEQNLNHDAMYWYRQDPGQGLRLIYYSQIVNDFQKGDIAEGYSVSREKKESFPLTVTSAQKNPTAFYLCASSMHPRGTEAFFGQGTRLTVV.

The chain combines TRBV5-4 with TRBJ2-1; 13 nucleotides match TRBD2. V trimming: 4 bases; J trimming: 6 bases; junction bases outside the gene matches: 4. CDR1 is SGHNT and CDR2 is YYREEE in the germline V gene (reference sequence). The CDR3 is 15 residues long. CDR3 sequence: CASSPGLAGVNEQFF. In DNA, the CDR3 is TGTGCCAGCAGCCCCGGACTAGCGGGAGTCAATGAGCAGTTCTTC.

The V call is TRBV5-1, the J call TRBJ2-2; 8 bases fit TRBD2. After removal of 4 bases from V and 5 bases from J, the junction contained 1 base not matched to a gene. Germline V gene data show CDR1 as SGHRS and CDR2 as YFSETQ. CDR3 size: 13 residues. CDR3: CASSGTRTGELFF. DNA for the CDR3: TGCGCCAGCAGCGGGACTAGGACCGGGGAGCTGTTTTTT. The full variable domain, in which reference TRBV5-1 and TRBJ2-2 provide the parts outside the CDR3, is KAGVTQTPRYLIKTRGQQVTLSCSPISGHRSVSWYQQTPGQGLQFLFEYFSETQRNKGNFPGRFSGRQFSNSRSEMNVSTLELGDSALYLCASSGTRTGELFFGEGSRLTVL.

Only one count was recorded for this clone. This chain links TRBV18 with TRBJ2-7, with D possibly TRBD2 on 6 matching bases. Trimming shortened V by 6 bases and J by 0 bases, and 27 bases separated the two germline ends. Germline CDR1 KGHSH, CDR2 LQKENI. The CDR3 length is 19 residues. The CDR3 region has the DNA TGTGCCAGCTCCCCCGCCAAGACGGAAAAGGGCGGGGTCTCCTACGAGCAGTACTTC. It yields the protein CASSPAKTEKGGVSYEQYF. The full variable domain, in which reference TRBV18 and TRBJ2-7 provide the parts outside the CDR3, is NAGVMQNPRHLVRRRGQEARLRCSPMKGHSHVYWYRQLPEEGLKFMVYLQKENIIDESGMPKERFSAEFPKEGPSILRIQQVVRGDSAAYFCASSPAKTEKGGVSYEQYFGPGTRLTVT.

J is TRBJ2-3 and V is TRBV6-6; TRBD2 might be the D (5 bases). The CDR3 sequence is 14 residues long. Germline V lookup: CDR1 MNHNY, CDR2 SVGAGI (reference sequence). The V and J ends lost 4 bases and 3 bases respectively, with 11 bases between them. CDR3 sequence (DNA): TGTGCCAGCAGTTCCTTACGGGATACAGATACGCAGTATTTT. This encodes CASSSLRDTDTQYF.

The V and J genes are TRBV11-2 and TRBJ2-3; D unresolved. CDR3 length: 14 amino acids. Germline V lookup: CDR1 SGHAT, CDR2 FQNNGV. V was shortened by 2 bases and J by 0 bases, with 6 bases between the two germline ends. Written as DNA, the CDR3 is TGTGCCAGCAGCTTATTCAGGAGCACAGATACGCAGTATTTT. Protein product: CASSLFRSTDTQYF.

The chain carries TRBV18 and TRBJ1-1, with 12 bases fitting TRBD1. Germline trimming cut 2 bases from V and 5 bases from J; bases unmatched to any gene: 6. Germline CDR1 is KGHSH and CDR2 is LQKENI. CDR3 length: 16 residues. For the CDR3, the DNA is TGTGCCAGCTCACCAGGGACAGGGGGCATGTTGACTGAAGCTTTCTTT. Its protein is CASSPGTGGMLTEAFF.

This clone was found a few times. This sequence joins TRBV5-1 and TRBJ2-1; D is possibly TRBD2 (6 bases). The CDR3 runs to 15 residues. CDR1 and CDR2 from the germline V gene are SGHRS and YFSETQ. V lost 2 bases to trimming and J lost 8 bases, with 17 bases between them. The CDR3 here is CASSLGGDLVDEQFF. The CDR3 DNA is TGCGCCAGCAGCTTAGGAGGGGACCTTGTTGATGAGCAGTTCTTC. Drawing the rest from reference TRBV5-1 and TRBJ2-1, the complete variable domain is KAGVTQTPRYLIKTRGQQVTLSCSPISGHRSVSWYQQTPGQGLQFLFEYFSETQRNKGNFPGRFSGRQFSNSRSEMNVSTLELGDSALYLCASSLGGDLVDEQFFGPGTRLTVL.

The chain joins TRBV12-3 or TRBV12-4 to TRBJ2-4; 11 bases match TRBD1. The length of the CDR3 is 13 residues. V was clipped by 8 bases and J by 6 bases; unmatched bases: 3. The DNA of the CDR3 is TGTGCCAGCTACGGGACAGGGGGAAACATTCAGTACTTC. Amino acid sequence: CASYGTGGNIQYF.

This CDR3 is CASRTGMASNEKLFF. The DNA for the CDR3 is TGTGCCAGCCGGACAGGGATGGCAAGTAATGAAAAACTGTTTTTT. V and J are TRBV6-5 and TRBJ1-4; 8 bases align to TRBD1. From germline, CDR1 is MNHEY and CDR2 SVGAGI. This CDR3 contains 15 residues. After removal of 8 bases from V and 4 bases from J, the junction contained 9 bases not matched to a gene.

CDR3 sequence: CASRLTAGGAYEQYF. CDR3 nucleotides: TGTGCCAGCCGCCTAACAGCGGGGGGCGCCTACGAGCAGTACTTC. The rearrangement uses TRBV27 and TRBJ2-7; 9 bases match TRBD2. CDR3 length: 15 residues. CDR1 and CDR2 from the germline V gene are MNHEY and SMNVEV (reference sequence). Trimming removed 8 bases from V and 2 bases from J; junction bases left unmatched: 10.

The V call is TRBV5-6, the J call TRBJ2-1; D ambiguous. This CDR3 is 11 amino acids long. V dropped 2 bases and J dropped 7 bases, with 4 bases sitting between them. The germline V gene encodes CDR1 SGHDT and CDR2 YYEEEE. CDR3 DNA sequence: TGTGCCAGCAGCTTCATGAATGAGCAGTTCTTC. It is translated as CASSFMNEQFF.

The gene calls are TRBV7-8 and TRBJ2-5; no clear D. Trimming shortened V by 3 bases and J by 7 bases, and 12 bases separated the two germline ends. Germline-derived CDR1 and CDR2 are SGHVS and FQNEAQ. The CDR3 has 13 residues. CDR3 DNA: TGTGCCAGCAGCTTTCCCGCTAGAGGGACCCAGTACTTC. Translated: CASSFPARGTQYF.

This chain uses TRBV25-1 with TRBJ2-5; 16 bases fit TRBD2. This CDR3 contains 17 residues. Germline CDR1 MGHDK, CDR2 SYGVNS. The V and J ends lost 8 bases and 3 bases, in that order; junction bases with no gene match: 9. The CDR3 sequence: CASRGGLAGGPEETQYF. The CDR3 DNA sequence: TGTGCCAGCCGCGGGGGACTAGCGGGAGGGCCGGAAGAGACCCAGTACTTC.

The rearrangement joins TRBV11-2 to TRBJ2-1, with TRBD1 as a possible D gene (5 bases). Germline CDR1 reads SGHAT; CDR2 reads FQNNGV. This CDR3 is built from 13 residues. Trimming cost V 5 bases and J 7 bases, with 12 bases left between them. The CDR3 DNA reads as TGTGCCAGCAGCCGCCTGACAGCAAATGAGCAGTTCTTC. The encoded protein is CASSRLTANEQFF.

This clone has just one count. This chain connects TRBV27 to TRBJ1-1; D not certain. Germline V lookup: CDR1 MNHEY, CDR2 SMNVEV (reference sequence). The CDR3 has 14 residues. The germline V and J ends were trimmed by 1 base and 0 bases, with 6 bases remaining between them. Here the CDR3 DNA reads TGTGCCAGCAGTTTATATCCGGTGAACACTGAAGCTTTCTTT. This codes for CASSLYPVNTEAFF.

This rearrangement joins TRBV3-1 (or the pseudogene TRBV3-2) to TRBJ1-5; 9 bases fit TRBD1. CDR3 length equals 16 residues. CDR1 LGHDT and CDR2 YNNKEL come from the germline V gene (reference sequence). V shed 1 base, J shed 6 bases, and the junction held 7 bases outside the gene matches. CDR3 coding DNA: TGTGCCAGCAGCCAAGGGACAGGGGATATAGGTCAGCCCCAGCATTTT. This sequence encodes CASSQGTGDIGQPQHF.

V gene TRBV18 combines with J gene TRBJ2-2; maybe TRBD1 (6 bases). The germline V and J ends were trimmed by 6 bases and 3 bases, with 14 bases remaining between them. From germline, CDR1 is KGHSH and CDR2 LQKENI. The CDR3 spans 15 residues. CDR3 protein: CASSPQGRDTGELFF. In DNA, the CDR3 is TGTGCCAGCTCCCCCCAGGGGCGGGACACCGGGGAGCTGTTTTTT.

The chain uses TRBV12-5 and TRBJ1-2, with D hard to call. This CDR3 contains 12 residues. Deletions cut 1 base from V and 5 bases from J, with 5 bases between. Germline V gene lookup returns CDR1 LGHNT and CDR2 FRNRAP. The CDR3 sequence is CASGLDRYGYTF. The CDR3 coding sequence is TGTGCTAGTGGTTTGGACAGATATGGCTACACCTTC.

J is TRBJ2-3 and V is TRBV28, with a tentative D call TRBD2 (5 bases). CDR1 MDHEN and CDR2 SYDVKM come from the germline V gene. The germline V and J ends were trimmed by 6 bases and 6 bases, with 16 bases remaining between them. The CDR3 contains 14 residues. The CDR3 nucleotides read TGTGCCAGCAGCCCTATACCCCGGAGGGATACGCAGTATTTT. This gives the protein CASSPIPRRDTQYF.

CDR3 in amino acids: CASSPRDSSNSPLHF. Written as DNA, the CDR3 is TGTGCCAGCTCACCGAGGGACTCGTCTAATTCACCCCTCCACTTT. This chain uses TRBV18 with TRBJ1-6; D possibly corresponds to TRBD1 (5 bases). Germline V gives CDR1 KGHSH, CDR2 LQKENI. Trimming stripped 3 bases from V and 6 bases from J, with 12 bases between. This CDR3 spans 15 amino acids.

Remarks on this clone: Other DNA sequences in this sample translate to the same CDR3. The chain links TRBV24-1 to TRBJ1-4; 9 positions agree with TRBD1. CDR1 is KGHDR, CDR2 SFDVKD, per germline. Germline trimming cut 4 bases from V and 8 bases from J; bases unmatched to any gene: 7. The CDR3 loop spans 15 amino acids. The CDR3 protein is CATSDPGQGNEKLFF. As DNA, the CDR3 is TGTGCCACCAGTGACCCCGGACAGGGGAACGAAAAACTGTTTTTT.

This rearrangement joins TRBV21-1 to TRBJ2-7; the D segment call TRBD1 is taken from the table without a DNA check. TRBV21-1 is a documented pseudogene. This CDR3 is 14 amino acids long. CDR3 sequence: CASSAGTGRNEQYF. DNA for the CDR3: TGTGCCAGCAGCGCTGGGACAGGGAGAAACGAGCAGTACTTC.

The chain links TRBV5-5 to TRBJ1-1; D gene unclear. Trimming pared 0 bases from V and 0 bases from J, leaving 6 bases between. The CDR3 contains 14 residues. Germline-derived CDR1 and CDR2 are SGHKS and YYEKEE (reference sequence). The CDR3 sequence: CASSLEQMNTEAFF. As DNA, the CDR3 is TGTGCCAGCAGCTTGGAACAGATGAACACTGAAGCTTTCTTT.

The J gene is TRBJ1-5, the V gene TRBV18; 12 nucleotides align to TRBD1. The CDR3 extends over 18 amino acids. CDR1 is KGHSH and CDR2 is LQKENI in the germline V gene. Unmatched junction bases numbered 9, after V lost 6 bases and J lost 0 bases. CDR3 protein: CASSLGQGAPNSNQPQHF. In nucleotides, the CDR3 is TGTGCCAGCTCGCTGGGACAGGGGGCACCTAATAGCAATCAGCCCCAGCATTTT.

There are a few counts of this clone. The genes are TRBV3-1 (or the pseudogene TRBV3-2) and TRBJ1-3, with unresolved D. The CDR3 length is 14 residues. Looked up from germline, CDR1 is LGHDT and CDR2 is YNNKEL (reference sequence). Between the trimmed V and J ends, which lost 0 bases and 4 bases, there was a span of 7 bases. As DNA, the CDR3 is TGTGCCAGCAGCCAAGAGACGGGGGGAAACACCATATATTTT. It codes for CASSQETGGNTIYF.

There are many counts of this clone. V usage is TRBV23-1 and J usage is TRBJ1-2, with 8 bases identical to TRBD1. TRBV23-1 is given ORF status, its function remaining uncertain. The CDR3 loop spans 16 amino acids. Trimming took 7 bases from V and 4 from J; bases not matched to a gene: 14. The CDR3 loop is CASNQKGTGTGYGYTF. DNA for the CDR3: TGCGCCAGCAATCAGAAGGGGACCGGGACAGGCTATGGCTACACCTTC.